This record covers a single T cell receptor beta chain. The target antigen is unknown. The CDR3 covers 15 residues. The germline gives CDR1 MNHNS, CDR2 SASEGT. The sample comes from a study of T cells expressing NK-cell markers. Study context: Cells sorted as CD3+CD56+NKG2C+, CD3+CD56+NKG2C- and CD3+CD56-NKG2C+ T cells supplied the TCR beta repertoires. The study sequenced eight donors, seven HCMV-seropositive and one seronegative. Study-level points and caveats: In several donors, dominant clonotypes made up roughly 28.3-65% of CD3+CD56-NKG2C+ cells. Dominant NKG2C+ clonotypes made up roughly 1.0-7.0% of CD8+ T cells in several donors.

TCRdb re-called the 5' RACE reads; every CDR3 protein appears as one record, without DNA. The sample totals about 460,000 distinct CDR3 sequences. The chain couples TRBV6-1 to TRBJ1-5; TCRdb picks TRBD1, but there is no DNA to check that call. The TCR comes from a woman in her fifties or sixties in good health. The sample consisted of blood T cells: a sorted CD56 or NKG2C T cell subset, CD4+ or CD8+ T cells, or bulk PBMC T cells (not recorded which). CDR3 loop: CASSEARGVHQPQHF.